This paragraph reports one T cell receptor (beta chain). Antigen: not known. cDNA libraries of TCR beta carried unique molecular identifiers. About 540,000 cDNA molecules were obtained from roughly 1 to 10 million T cells. TCRdb re-derived calls from the PCR reads in MiXCR, one entry per CDR3 protein. The sample yields about 380,000 distinct CDR3 sequences, about a third seen once. The source of the sample is a study of post-analysis software for immune sequencing data. Across the study: Several disease courses (relapsing-remitting, secondary progressive and progressive-relapsing) of multiple sclerosis were included.

Whole-study results and caveats: Samples sharing a preparation batch grouped tightly together when assessed by F measure. A handful of TRBV segments occurring more often in patients than controls included TRBV5-6, TRBV5-1 and TRBV20-1. Comparison with controls showed significantly lower normalized Chao1 diversity in multiple sclerosis patients.

Per germline, CDR1 SGHRS and CDR2 YFSETQ. CDR3 size: 15 residues. V lost 3 bases, J lost 6 bases, and 17 bases lay in between. The chain uses TRBV5-1 and TRBJ2-3; tentative D call: TRBD1 (6 bases). This clonotype originated in a girl aged 10 to 17 with multiple sclerosis. Sequenced: blood. The CDR3 bases are TGCGCCAGCAGCTCCGGGACAACGACTCGGGATACGCAGTATTTT. Its translation: CASSSGTTTRDTQYF.